These T cell receptor beta chains were read from a single sample in a study of T cell responses to AZD1222 COVID-19 vaccine. TCRdb keeps only in-frame clones here, not all; method: immunoSEQ multiplex PCR. This sample yields roughly 140,000 clones, of which around 91% are seen a single time; roughly 4.6% belongs to the top ten. The starting material was peripheral blood, obtained on day 0 of AZD1222 vaccination. Source of these receptors: an adult in good health. The CDR3 runs from the conserved cysteine through the conserved F or W. Fields, in order: J gene, V gene, clone size, D gene, CDR3 protein, CDR3 DNA. D genes are given only for firm matches. Expanded clones are given a class, and other clones once, few, many or no size at all.

TRBJ1-1 | TRBV7-2 | once | TRBD1 | CASSSGGNTEAFF | TGTGCCAGCAGCTCAGGGGGGAACACTGAAGCTTTCTTT
TRBJ2-7 | TRBV7-2 | NA | NA | CASSYIESYEQYF | TGTGCCAGCAGCTACATTGAGTCCTACGAGCAGTACTTC
TRBJ2-5 | TRBV19 | NA | NA | CASSWGKQVQETQYF | TGTGCCAGTAGTTGGGGTAAACAGGTTCAAGAGACCCAGTACTTC
TRBJ2-7 | TRBV11-2 | NA | TRBD1 | CASSPQQGTYEQYF | TGTGCCAGCAGCCCCCAACAGGGGACCTACGAGCAGTACTTC
TRBJ2-7 | TRBV5-1 | once | NA | CASSQGAGEPHEQYF | TGCGCCAGCAGCCAGGGGGCGGGAGAACCCCACGAGCAGTACTTC
TRBJ2-7 | TRBV28 | once | NA | CASSPIQLGEQYF | TGTGCCAGCAGTCCCATCCAGCTGGGTGAGCAGTACTTC
TRBJ2-3 | TRBV28 | once | NA | CASSFVAASSTDTQYF | TGTGCCAGCAGTTTTGTAGCGGCCTCTAGCACAGATACGCAGTATTTT
TRBJ1-1 | TRBV6-5 | NA | NA | CASRRGTEAFF | TGTGCCAGCAGGAGGGGGACTGAAGCTTTCTTT
TRBJ2-1 | TRBV7-2 | NA | TRBD2 | CASSFRGAGGYNEQFF | TGTGCCAGCAGCTTCCGGGGAGCGGGAGGGTACAATGAGCAGTTCTTC
TRBJ2-1 | TRBV27 | NA | NA | CASSPLGNEQFF | TGTGCCAGCAGTCCCCTTGGCAATGAGCAGTTCTTC
TRBJ1-1 | TRBV25-1 | NA | NA | CASSETGIEAFF | TGTGCCAGCAGTGAAACCGGGATTGAAGCTTTCTTT
TRBJ2-1 | TRBV9 | NA | NA | CASSVGGTSNEQFF | TGTGCCAGCAGCGTAGGTGGGACCAGCAATGAGCAGTTCTTC
TRBJ1-2 | TRBV6-5 | once | NA | CASSRGSRPRDGYTF | TGTGCCAGCAGTAGAGGGAGCAGGCCCCGGGATGGCTACACCTTC
TRBJ2-5 | TRBV21-1 | once | NA | CASSKRRDRVGQETQYF | TGTGCCAGCAGCAAACGCCGGGACAGGGTGGGCCAAGAGACCCAGTACTTC
TRBJ2-1 | TRBV27 | NA | TRBD2 | CASRGGGLGYNEQFF | TGTGCCAGCAGAGGGGGGGGACTAGGATACAATGAGCAGTTCTTC
TRBJ1-6 | TRBV23-1 | NA | NA | CASTTQIWPPLHF | TGCGCCAGCACGACACAAATTTGGCCACCCCTCCACTTT
TRBJ2-3 | TRBV19 | NA | NA | CASSFRAYQDTQYF | TGTGCCAGTAGTTTCAGGGCATATCAAGATACGCAGTATTTT
TRBJ2-2 | TRBV5-8 | once | TRBD2 | CASSLGDTRTSGRSGELFF | TGTGCCAGCAGCTTGGGGGACACGAGGACTAGCGGGAGGTCCGGGGAGCTGTTTTTT
TRBJ1-1 | TRBV19 | NA | NA | CASSTHRVDTEAFF | TGTGCCAGTAGTACCCACAGGGTAGACACTGAAGCTTTCTTT
TRBJ1-5 | TRBV7-2 | NA | NA | CASSLAGINQPQHF | TGTGCCAGCAGCTTAGCGGGAATCAATCAGCCCCAGCATTTT
TRBJ1-1 | TRBV18 | NA | NA | CASSPWTGGETEAFF | TGTGCCAGCTCACCCTGGACTGGGGGAGAGACTGAAGCTTTCTTT
TRBJ2-1 | TRBV7-9 | NA | TRBD2 | CASNLWGISGIGNEQFF | TGTGCCAGCAACCTCTGGGGTATAAGCGGGATCGGGAATGAGCAGTTCTTC
TRBJ2-1 | TRBV18 | NA | TRBD2 | CASSSGLAGVSEQFF | TGTGCCAGCTCATCGGGACTAGCGGGAGTTAGTGAGCAGTTCTTC
TRBJ2-7 | TRBV7-2 | NA | TRBD2 | CASSFETSGRIPYEQYF | TGTGCCAGCAGCTTTGAGACTAGCGGGAGGATTCCCTACGAGCAGTACTTC
TRBJ2-4 | TRBV10-1 | NA | NA | CASSESLAKNIQYF | TGCGCCAGCAGTGAGAGCCTAGCCAAAAACATTCAGTACTTC
TRBJ1-1 | TRBV7-2 | NA | NA | CASSLVTGNTEAFF | TGTGCCAGCAGCTTAGTGACGGGGAACACTGAAGCTTTCTTT
TRBJ1-6 | TRBV28 | NA | NA | CASSGRTAVNSPLHF | TGTGCCAGCAGTGGTCGGACAGCCGTTAATTCACCCCTCCACTTT
TRBJ2-5 | TRBV9 | NA | NA | CASSVASASETQYF | TGTGCCAGCAGCGTAGCTTCAGCCTCGGAGACCCAGTACTTC
TRBJ2-3 | TRBV6-5 | NA | TRBD2 | CASSYGGRVESAQYF | TGTGCCAGCAGTTACGGCGGGAGGGTCGAGTCGGCGCAGTATTTT
TRBJ1-5 | TRBV13 | NA | NA | CASSFRASSNQPQHF | TGTGCCAGCAGCTTTAGGGCCTCAAGCAATCAGCCCCAGCATTTT
TRBJ2-7 | TRBV7-2 | NA | NA | CASSTGQPASYEQYF | TGTGCCAGCAGCACAGGACAGCCCGCGTCCTACGAGCAGTACTTC
TRBJ1-2 | TRBV7-8 | NA | TRBD1 | CASSLGPTGGKGYTF | TGTGCCAGCAGCTTAGGGCCGACAGGGGGAAAGGGCTACACCTTC
TRBJ1-4 | TRBV28 | once | NA | CASSYGSFATNEKLFF | TGTGCCAGCAGCTACGGATCCTTCGCAACTAATGAAAAACTGTTTTTT
TRBJ2-6 | TRBV19 | NA | NA | CASRHGLRVDHSGANVLTF | TGTGCCTCCAGACATGGACTGAGAGTAGACCACTCTGGGGCCAACGTCCTGACTTTC
TRBJ2-1 | TRBV6-5 | few | NA | CASSYSFLLDDNEQFF | TGTGCCAGCAGTTACTCATTCTTACTAGACGACAATGAGCAGTTCTTC
TRBJ2-5 | TRBV29-1 | NA | NA | CSARRAQEAQYF | TGCAGCGCTCGACGGGCCCAAGAGGCCCAGTACTTC
TRBJ2-7 | TRBV6-1 | NA | TRBD2 | CASSEADSGGYYEQYF | TGTGCCAGCAGTGAAGCCGATAGCGGGGGGTACTACGAGCAGTACTTC
TRBJ1-5 | TRBV19 | NA | TRBD1 | CASSARQGSNQPQHF | TGTGCCAGTAGTGCCAGACAGGGAAGCAATCAGCCCCAGCATTTT
TRBJ2-1 | TRBV7-8 | NA | TRBD2 | CASSLAGLAASSYNEQFF | TGTGCCAGCAGCTTAGCTGGGCTAGCGGCGAGCTCCTACAATGAGCAGTTCTTC
TRBJ1-5 | TRBV19 | NA | NA | CATSWMGGLGNQPQHF | TGTGCCACCAGCTGGATGGGGGGCTTAGGCAATCAGCCCCAGCATTTT
TRBJ1-5 | TRBV28 | once | TRBD1 | CATKGQGWNQPQHF | TGTGCCACCAAGGGACAGGGATGGAATCAGCCCCAGCATTTT
TRBJ2-7 | TRBV28 | NA | TRBD2 | CASSLQLASSYEQYF | TGTGCCAGCAGTTTACAACTAGCGAGCTCCTACGAGCAGTACTTC
TRBJ2-7 | TRBV6-2/TRBV6-3 | NA | TRBD1 | CASSPGQGAEQYF | TGTGCCAGCAGCCCGGGACAGGGGGCCGAGCAGTACTTC
TRBJ2-7 | TRBV12-3/TRBV12-4 | NA | NA | CASSLRLYYEQYF | TGTGCCAGCAGTCTAAGGCTGTACTACGAGCAGTACTTC
TRBJ2-5 | TRBV7-9 | NA | TRBD2 | CASSGSGGKETQYF | TGTGCCAGCAGCGGTAGCGGGGGGAAAGAGACCCAGTACTTC
TRBJ2-1 | TRBV19 | few | TRBD2 | CASSMGRDSSGTFNEQFF | TGTGCCAGTAGTATGGGGAGGGATTCTAGCGGGACTTTCAATGAGCAGTTCTTC
TRBJ1-1 | TRBV5-1 | NA | NA | CASSFPDGGAEAFF | TGCGCCAGCAGCTTCCCGGACGGGGGGGCTGAAGCTTTCTTT
TRBJ2-3 | TRBV18 | NA | NA | CASSRLVSSTDTQYF | TGTGCCAGCTCACGACTAGTTTCTAGCACAGATACGCAGTATTTT